These 8 T cell receptor beta chains share one sample of origin, sequenced in a study of shared clonotypes between healthy human individuals. Libraries were prepared by immunoSEQ multiplex PCR; TCRdb keeps only in-frame clonotypes and omits some of them. Among approximately 2.4 million clones listed, roughly 95% were seen once. The sequenced material came from naive CD4+ T cells sorted from blood. Subset reported: CD45RA+ positively selected. The receptor set was obtained from a man between 18 and 29 years old in good health.

The genes are TRBV7-2 and TRBJ1-4, with TRBD1 identical over 7 bases. The CDR3 totals 15 residues. Trimming removed 2 bases from V and 5 bases from J; junction bases left unmatched: 5. Germline V gene sequence: CDR1 SGHTA, CDR2 FQGNSA. The CDR3 here is CASSLRGGGNEKLFF. Written as DNA, the CDR3 is TGTGCCAGCAGCTTACGAGGGGGCGGAAATGAAAAACTGTTTTTT.

V gene TRBV15 combines with J gene TRBJ1-1; 7 bases fit TRBD1. Trimming at V came to 3 bases and at J to 3 bases, leaving 7 bases not matched to a gene. The CDR3 consists of 15 residues. Germline values: CDR1 LNHNV, CDR2 YYDKDF (reference sequence). In nucleotides, the CDR3 is TGTGCCACCAGCAGGACAGGGTGGAGGGACACTGAAGCTTTCTTT. Its protein product is CATSRTGWRDTEAFF.

J is TRBJ1-5 and V is TRBV28, with 12 bases identical to TRBD1. V was clipped by 4 bases and J by 6 bases; unmatched bases: 10. The CDR3 sequence is 17 residues long. CDR1 and CDR2 (germline): MDHEN, SYDVKM. CDR3 DNA sequence: TGTGCCAGCAGTTCTATCCGGGACAGGGGGCTCCGTCAGCCCCAGCATTTT. Protein product: CASSSIRDRGLRQPQHF. The variable domain in full, completed from reference TRBV28 and TRBJ1-5, reads DVKVTQSSRYLVKRTGEKVFLECVQDMDHENMFWYRQDPGLGLRLIYFSYDVKMKEKGDIPEGYSVSREKKERFSLILESASTNQTSMYLCASSSIRDRGLRQPQHFGDGTRLSIL.

The V call is TRBV30, the J call TRBJ1-4, with no clear D. Trimming pared 2 bases from V and 3 bases from J, leaving 10 bases between. This CDR3 spans 14 amino acids. Germline loops: CDR1 GTSNPN, CDR2 SVGIG (reference sequence). CDR3 sequence: CAWSPGLANEKLFF. The CDR3 DNA reads as TGTGCCTGGAGTCCCGGGCTGGCTAATGAAAAACTGTTTTTT.

A word on this clone: The same CDR3 arises from other DNA sequences in this sample as well. J is TRBJ1-5 and V is TRBV18, with D possibly TRBD1 on 5 matching bases. V lost 1 base and J lost 4, with 8 bases in between. Germline V gene sequence: CDR1 KGHSH, CDR2 LQKENI. The CDR3 loop spans 14 amino acids. This chain's CDR3 is CASSPRDGNQPQHF. The DNA for the CDR3 is TGTGCCAGCTCACCACGGGACGGGAATCAGCCCCAGCATTTT.

The rearrangement links TRBV7-3 to TRBJ1-6; no firm D call. Germline V gene sequence: CDR1 SGHTA, CDR2 FQGTGA. V shed 5 bases and J shed 8 bases, with 16 bases lying between them. There are 15 residues in the CDR3. The CDR3 sequence is CASSPGLLEDSPLHF. The CDR3 coding sequence is TGTGCCAGCAGCCCGGGCCTCCTCGAGGATTCACCCCTCCACTTT.

This sequence joins TRBV6-5 and TRBJ1-1; 8 positions agree with TRBD1. CDR1 is MNHEY and CDR2 is SVGAGI in the germline V gene. CDR3 size: 16 residues. Trimming cost V 3 bases and J 6 bases; bases outside gene matches: 12. Here the CDR3 DNA reads TGTGCCAGCAGTTATACTTCCAGGGGGCGTTGGGCTGAAGCTTTCTTT. This encodes CASSYTSRGRWAEAFF.

The J gene is TRBJ2-7, the V gene TRBV12-5; TRBD2 matches at 9 bases. The junction had 15 bases not matched to a gene; V was cut back by 0 bases and J by 3 bases. The V gene's germline CDR1 is LGHNT and CDR2 FRNRAP. CDR3 size: 19 residues. The CDR3 reads CASGLVVGGRASGDYEQYF. CDR3 nucleotides: TGTGCTAGTGGTTTGGTAGTCGGCGGGCGCGCTAGCGGGGACTACGAGCAGTACTTC.